This TCR beta chain appears in the sequencing data of a study of lymphopenia after photon versus proton radiotherapy. Overall study findings and caveats: Authors raise, but do not show, better survival with proton therapy. Under photons, naive T cells and diversity fell while effector/memory populations rose.

The ends were cut back, 5 bases at V and 7 bases at J, with 14 bases in the middle. Germline loops: CDR1 LNHDA, CDR2 SQIVND (reference sequence). The CDR3 runs 14 residues. Libraries were prepared by immunoSEQ multiplex PCR; TCRdb keeps only in-frame clonotypes and omits some of them. In the table there are under 30,000 clones, around 90% of which are singletons. In regard to this clone: Its target is not known.

The chain couples TRBV19 to TRBJ1-4, with D perhaps TRBD1 (5 bases). The origin of this receptor is a woman in her fifties or sixties with cholangiocarcinoma. Some clones in this sample may be carry-over from other donors' samples. The material sequenced was peripheral blood, taken from a patient treated with proton-based radiotherapy. CDR3 sequence (DNA): TGTGCCAGTAGTGGGCAGGGTTATGGTGAAAAACTGTTTTTT. It is translated as CASSGQGYGEKLFF.